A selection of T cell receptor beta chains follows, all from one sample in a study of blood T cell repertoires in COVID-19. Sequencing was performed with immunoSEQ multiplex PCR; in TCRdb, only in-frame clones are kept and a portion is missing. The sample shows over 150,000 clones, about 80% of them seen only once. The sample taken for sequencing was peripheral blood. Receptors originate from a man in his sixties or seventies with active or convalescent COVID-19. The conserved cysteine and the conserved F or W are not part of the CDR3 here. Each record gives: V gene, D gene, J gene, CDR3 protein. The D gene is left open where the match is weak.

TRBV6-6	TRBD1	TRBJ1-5	ASTGDSRIQPQH
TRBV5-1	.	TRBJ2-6	ASSLAGGGFAGANVLT
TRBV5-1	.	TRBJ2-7	ASTFEGYEQY
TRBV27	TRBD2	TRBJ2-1	ASSLWTSHLEQF
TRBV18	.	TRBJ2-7	ASSPGTDSSYEQY
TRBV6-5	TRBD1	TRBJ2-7	ASMPRDRATYEQY
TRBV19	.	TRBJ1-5	ASRTSVGGRSNQPQH
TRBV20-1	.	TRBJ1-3	SASGGSSGNTIY
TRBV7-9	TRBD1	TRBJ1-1	ASSSSGTGALLEAF
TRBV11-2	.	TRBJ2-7	ASSLGGQNYEQY
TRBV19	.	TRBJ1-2	ASSIRGEGYGYT
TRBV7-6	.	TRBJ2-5	ASSQGSGAQETQY
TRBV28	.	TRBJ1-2	ASSVGAVGYT
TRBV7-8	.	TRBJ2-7	ASSLAGLTAYEQY
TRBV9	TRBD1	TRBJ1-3	ASSSSLDRGYWGVRGNTIY
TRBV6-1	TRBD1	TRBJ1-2	ASSWTGVSYGYT
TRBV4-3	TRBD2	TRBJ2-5	ASSPRVAGSETQY
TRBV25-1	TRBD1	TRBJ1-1	ASRLDRGIGSEAF
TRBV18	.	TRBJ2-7	ASSPGGANYEQY
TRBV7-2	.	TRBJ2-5	ASSPQRRGGQTQY
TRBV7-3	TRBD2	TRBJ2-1	ASSLRTSGINEQF
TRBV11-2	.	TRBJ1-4	ASSRVLLREKLF
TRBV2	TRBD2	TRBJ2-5	ASSELAGGETQY